One and the same sample provided the 13 T cell receptor beta chains below, sequenced in a study of OX40 agonist ivuxolimab in advanced cancers. Clones were read by immunoSEQ multiplex PCR, and TCRdb kept only the in-frame ones, dropping some. The table has about 48,000 clones, 75% to 85% seen once; the top ten hold about 1%. Sample: CD4+ or CD8+ T cells sorted from blood, taken in a trial of the OX40 agonist ivuxolimab. The receptors were gathered from an adult with an advanced solid tumor such as melanoma, head and neck, liver or kidney cancer.

V gene TRBV6-6 combines with J gene TRBJ1-1; the D gene is possibly TRBD1 (5 bases). This CDR3 region has 13 residues. Germline lookup yields CDR1 MNHNY and CDR2 SVGAGI (reference sequence). V lost 8 bases, J lost 5 bases, and 15 bases lay in between. The CDR3 coding sequence is TGTGCCAGCGGCCCCCCCCAGGGTACTGAAGCTTTCTTT. As protein: CASGPPQGTEAFF.

The V and J genes are TRBV9 and TRBJ1-4; D remains ambiguous. CDR1 and CDR2 (germline): SGDLS, YYNGEE. V lost 4 bases to trimming and J lost 4 bases, with 17 bases between them. The CDR3 totals 16 residues. This CDR3 is CASSPGAAAGNEKLFF. For the CDR3, the DNA is TGTGCCAGCAGCCCCGGCGCGGCGGCGGGTAATGAAAAACTGTTTTTT.

This chain joins TRBV11-2 and TRBJ2-3; unclear D gene. V was shortened by 6 bases and J by 2 bases, with 6 bases between the two germline ends. The CDR3 is 12 amino acids. Germline lookup yields CDR1 SGHAT and CDR2 FQNNGV. CDR3 loop: CASSSFTDTQYF. CDR3 in DNA: TGTGCCAGCAGTTCATTCACAGATACGCAGTATTTT.

The chain carries TRBV7-3 and TRBJ2-1, with D perhaps TRBD1 (6 bases). The V and J ends lost 5 bases and 12 bases respectively, with 11 bases between them. CDR1 is SGHTA, CDR2 FQGTGA, per germline. The CDR3 runs 11 residues. CDR3 protein: CASSLGTRQFF. DNA of the CDR3: TGTGCCAGCAGCCTTGGGACAAGGCAGTTCTTC.

The rearrangement joins TRBV18 to TRBJ2-5; 7 nucleotides agree with TRBD1. V shed 3 bases and J 2 bases; nucleotides not matched to a gene: 3. Germline V gene data show CDR1 as KGHSH and CDR2 as LQKENI. This CDR3 is built from 14 residues. The CDR3, as DNA: TGTGCCAGCTCACCGGGACAGCATCAAGAGACCCAGTACTTC. This codes for CASSPGQHQETQYF.

This clone was seen only once. CDR3 amino acids: CAIGRLGGVGTDTQYF. The CDR3 nucleotides are TGTGCCATCGGCCGATTAGGGGGAGTGGGTACAGATACGCAGTATTTT. This chain uses TRBV10-3 with TRBJ2-3, with D possibly being TRBD1 (6 bases). V was cut by 8 bases and J by 3 bases, with 21 bases left in between. Germline V gene data show CDR1 as ENHRY and CDR2 as SYGVKD. The CDR3 runs to 16 residues.

The J gene is TRBJ1-1, the V gene TRBV5-1; tentative D call: TRBD1 (5 bases). This CDR3 contains 11 residues. V was pared by 4 bases and J by 9 bases, with 10 bases between. From germline, CDR1 is SGHRS and CDR2 YFSETQ. The CDR3 bases are TGCGCCAGCAGCGTATCAGGGAAAGCTTTCTTT. Translating gives CASSVSGKAFF.

This chain links TRBV4-1 with TRBJ2-7, with 7 bases that match TRBD2. Germline assignment: CDR1 MGHRA and CDR2 YSYEKL. The CDR3 runs 15 residues. V lost 0 bases and J lost 3; bases outside the gene matches: 5. This CDR3 reads CASSQEGGARYEQYF. Here the CDR3 DNA reads TGCGCCAGCAGCCAAGAGGGAGGGGCCCGCTACGAGCAGTACTTC.

V and J are TRBV6-1 and TRBJ1-1, with no clear D. The germline V gene encodes CDR1 MNHNS and CDR2 SASEGT. CDR3 size: 11 residues. V was clipped by 8 bases and J by 1 base, with 5 bases between them. The CDR3 spells CASRGNTEAFF. The CDR3 region has the DNA TGTGCCAGCCGAGGGAACACTGAAGCTTTCTTT.

The chain combines TRBV6-1 with TRBJ2-1, with TRBD2 matching 12 bases. CDR1 and CDR2 (germline): MNHNS, SASEGT. The CDR3 length is 14 residues. The ends lost 6 bases at V and 11 bases at J; junction bases unmatched: 8. This CDR3 reads CASRPGTSGRKQFF. CDR3 bases: TGTGCCAGCAGACCCGGGACTAGCGGGCGGAAGCAGTTCTTC.

This clone has just one count. V is TRBV7-2 and J is TRBJ1-2; D gene unclear. Germline V CDR1 and CDR2: SGHTA, FQGNSA. V was pared by 1 base and J by 5 bases, with 17 bases between. The CDR3 sequence is 16 residues long. The CDR3 region is CASSLVGSRRQYGYTF. CDR3 DNA: TGTGCCAGCAGCTTAGTTGGGTCCCGCAGACAATATGGCTACACCTTC.

This rearrangement joins TRBV19 to TRBJ1-4; D unclear. V was cut by 4 bases and J by 3 bases, with 9 bases left in between. The germline V gene has CDR1 LNHDA and CDR2 SQIVND (reference sequence). This CDR3 is built from 14 residues. CDR3 in DNA: TGTGCCAGTAGTACCCTTGGGTCTAATGAAAAACTGTTTTTT. This gives the protein CASSTLGSNEKLFF. Based on the CDR3 plus reference TRBV19 and TRBJ1-4, the full variable domain is DGGITQSPKYLFRKEGQNVTLSCEQNLNHDAMYWYRQDPGQGLRLIYYSQIVNDFQKGDIAEGYSVSREKKESFPLTVTSAQKNPTAFYLCASSTLGSNEKLFFGSGTQLSVL.

The J gene is TRBJ1-2, the V gene TRBV19; 9 positions agree with TRBD1. Unmatched junction bases numbered 6, after V lost 5 bases and J lost 8 bases. From germline, CDR1 is LNHDA and CDR2 SQIVND (reference sequence). The CDR3 consists of 13 residues. CDR3 protein: CASSFRTGEGYTF. The DNA for the CDR3 is TGTGCCAGTAGTTTCCGGACAGGGGAAGGCTACACCTTC.